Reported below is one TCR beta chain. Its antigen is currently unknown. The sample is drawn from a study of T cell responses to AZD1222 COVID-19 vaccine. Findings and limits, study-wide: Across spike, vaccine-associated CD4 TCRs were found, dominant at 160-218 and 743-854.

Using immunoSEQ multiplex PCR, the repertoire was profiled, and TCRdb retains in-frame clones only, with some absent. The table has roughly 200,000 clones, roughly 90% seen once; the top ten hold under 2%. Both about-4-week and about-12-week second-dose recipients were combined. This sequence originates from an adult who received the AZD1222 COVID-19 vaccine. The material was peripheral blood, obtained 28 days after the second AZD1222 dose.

The CDR3 protein is CASSAPGGGAEAFF. The CDR3 DNA follows: TGTGCCAGCAGCGCCCCGGGGGGGGGCGCTGAAGCTTTCTTT. This chain links TRBV6-5 with TRBJ1-1; D may be TRBD1 (6 bases). Germline assignment: CDR1 MNHEY and CDR2 SVGAGI. The CDR3 is 14 amino acids. Trimming removed 6 bases at V and 6 bases at J, with 17 bases between.